These T cell receptor beta chains were read from a single sample in a study of blood T cell repertoires in COVID-19. Assay: immunoSEQ multiplex PCR; the TCRdb copy retains only in-frame clones and omits some. The table has about 350,000 clones, around 87% seen once. Input material: PBMCs or T cells enriched from blood (not recorded which). The receptors shown here come from a young woman who had recovered from COVID-19. Each CDR3 is given with its conserved first and last residue. The order of the fields is J gene, V gene, CDR3 protein.

TRBJ1-5	TRBV28	CASRPVENQPQHF
TRBJ2-7	TRBV19	CASRVLRDGTYEQYF
TRBJ2-7	TRBV28	CASSYTGTGYEQYF
TRBJ1-1	TRBV7-9	CASSLIRTSGGSTEAFF
TRBJ2-5	TRBV6-4	CASSPTSGDQETQYF
TRBJ2-5	TRBV11-1	CASSPAGQETQYF
TRBJ1-1	TRBV6-5	CASSYRVRTEAFF
TRBJ2-4	TRBV5-1	CASSKSGTELAKNIQYF
TRBJ1-6	TRBV6-2/TRBV6-3	CASSYNRRGAYNSPLHF
TRBJ2-2	TRBV10-2	CASGGNTGELFF
TRBJ2-7	TRBV19	CASSILGGEDEQYF
TRBJ1-1	TRBV28	CASTEGMRTEAFF
TRBJ1-5	TRBV29-1	CSVGQGQGTNQPQHF
TRBJ1-1	TRBV25-1	CASTGRVSTEAFF
TRBJ2-2	TRBV19	CASSPGTGGTGELFF
TRBJ1-2	TRBV5-4	CASSSDSYGYTF
TRBJ1-6	TRBV19	CASSDDRRALNSPLHF